Below are 2 T cell receptor beta chains sequenced from a single sample in a study of T cells in localized non-small cell lung cancer (dated by TCRdb to between 2020 and 2021). Libraries were made using the immunoSEQ multiplex PCR assay. Drawn from immuneACCESS, this table holds only the in-frame rearrangements with V and J called that TCRdb kept. Clones are partly lost; checked studies trace under half to an unresolved V gene and leave the rest unexplained. Here the sample has 53,000 or so clones; approximately 83% occur a single time. In total, the top ten clones hold about 18% of the sample. Source: peripheral blood mononuclear cells, taken before any cancer treatment. The receptors were sampled from a man between 40 and 70 years old with stage III lung adenocarcinoma.

The chain uses TRBV12-2 and TRBJ1-1. TRBV12-2 is designated a pseudogene. The CDR3 is 10 residues long. The CDR3 loop reads CASRLKGAFF. CDR3 in DNA: TGTGCAAGTCGCTTAAAAGGAGCTTTCTTT.

The CDR3 nucleotides are TGTGCCAGCAGCTTAGCGACGGGAGTGGACGGGGAGCTGTTTTTT. Its protein product is CASSLATGVDGELFF. V usage is TRBV7-9 and J usage is TRBJ2-2, with D possibly being TRBD2 (6 bases). Germline V CDR1 and CDR2: SEHNR, FQNEAQ (reference sequence). CDR3 length: 15 residues. V lost 0 bases, J lost 7 bases, and 12 bases lay in between.